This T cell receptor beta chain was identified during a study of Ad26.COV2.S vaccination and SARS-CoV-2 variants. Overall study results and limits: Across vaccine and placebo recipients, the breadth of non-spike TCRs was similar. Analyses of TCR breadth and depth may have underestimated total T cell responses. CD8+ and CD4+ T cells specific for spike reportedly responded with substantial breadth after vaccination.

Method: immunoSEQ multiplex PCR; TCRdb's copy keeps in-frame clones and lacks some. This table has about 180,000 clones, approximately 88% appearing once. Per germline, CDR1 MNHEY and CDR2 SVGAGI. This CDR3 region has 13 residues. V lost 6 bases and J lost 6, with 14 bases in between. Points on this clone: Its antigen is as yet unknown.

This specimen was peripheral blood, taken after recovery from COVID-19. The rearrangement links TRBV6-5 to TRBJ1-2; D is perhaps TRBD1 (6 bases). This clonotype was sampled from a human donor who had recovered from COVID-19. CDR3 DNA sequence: TGTGCCAGCAGGATTCTACAGGGCAATGGCTACACCTTC. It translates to CASRILQGNGYTF.